The sample holds many counts of the clone carrying this T cell receptor (beta chain). V was shortened by 5 bases and J by 2 bases, with 14 bases between the two germline ends. The CDR3 spans 15 residues. The germline gives CDR1 MGHRA, CDR2 YSYEKL. Conversion of TCR transcripts into cDNA relied on 5'RACE template switching, which added a universal primer site and UMIs. TCRdb processed the 5' RACE reads anew with MiXCR; each CDR3 protein has one entry. The sample consists of around 46,000 distinct CDR3 sequences, 6% to 7% of them appearing once. The record originates from a study of T cells after yellow fever vaccination. Looking at the study overall: The SMART-Seq v4 Ultra Low Input method served to prepare the low-cell-number fractions. Findings and caveats of the study: At 95% to 97% for CD4 and approximately 89% for CD8, most primary-vaccination clones showed up again after the booster. Abundant bulk-population clonotypes could contaminate the FACS-sorted repertoires.

The TCR sequence derives from a man aged 25-40 years who received the YFV17D yellow fever vaccine. Sequencing used CD8+ T cells not binding an NS4B(214-222) dextramer, sorted from PBMCs, obtained 45 days after the yellow fever booster vaccination. This rearrangement joins TRBV4-1 to TRBJ2-3; D may be TRBD2 (6 bases). The CDR3 nucleotides read TGCGCCAGCAGCTTACGATCTAGCGACACAGATACGCAGTATTTT. It specifies CASSLRSSDTDTQYF.